This TCR beta chain appears in the sequencing data of a study of T-cell memory formation after mild COVID-19. Study results and caveats: Prior to infection, memory already included some responding clones, suggesting cross-reactive memory joined. Researchers report contracting CD4+ clones mostly in CM and EM, with CD8+ clones in EMRA.

This clonotype occurred a few times. Its cognate antigen is unknown. Constant-segment primers and 5'RACE yielded cDNA libraries for TCR alpha and TCR beta, each carrying sample barcodes and UMIs. TCRdb itself ran the 5' RACE reads through MiXCR, one entry per CDR3 protein. This table holds some 250,000 distinct CDR3 sequences, approximately 19% found once. The CDR3 runs 14 residues. With 6 bases removed from V and 6 bases from J, the gap between germline ends came to 16 bases. Germline V lookup: CDR1 MNHEY, CDR2 SMNVEV (reference sequence). Source material: PBMCs or a T cell subset sorted from them (not recorded which). This TCR was sampled from a man aged 18 to 29 who had mild COVID-19 (a few samples of this study predate the infection). Cell type and time point are not known. The gene calls are TRBV27 and TRBJ2-3; D might be TRBD1 (6 bases). The CDR3 DNA is TGTGCCAGCAGGGGCACAGGGAAGGGGGATACGCAGTATTTT. This codes for CASRGTGKGDTQYF.